The clone carrying this T cell receptor beta chain has more than one count but fewer than ten. 5'RACE, which relied on constant-segment primers, yielded TCR alpha and TCR beta cDNA libraries carrying sample barcodes and UMIs. TCRdb re-called the 5' RACE reads with MiXCR, one entry per CDR3 protein. Among hundreds of thousands of distinct CDR3 sequences listed, 20% to 25% were seen once. The data were taken from a study of T-cell memory formation after mild COVID-19. Germline values: CDR1 SQVTM, CDR2 ANQGSEA. This CDR3 contains 13 residues. V lost 4 bases and J lost 0, with 7 bases in between. Sequencing input: PBMCs or a T cell subset sorted from them (not recorded which). The TCR was taken from an adult woman who had mild COVID-19 (a few samples of this study predate the infection). Cell type and time point are not known. The chain joins TRBV29-1 to TRBJ2-1, with D unresolved. The CDR3 DNA sequence: TGCAGCGTTGTTGTCAGCTCCTACAATGAGCAGTTCTTC. Its protein product is CSVVVSSYNEQFF.